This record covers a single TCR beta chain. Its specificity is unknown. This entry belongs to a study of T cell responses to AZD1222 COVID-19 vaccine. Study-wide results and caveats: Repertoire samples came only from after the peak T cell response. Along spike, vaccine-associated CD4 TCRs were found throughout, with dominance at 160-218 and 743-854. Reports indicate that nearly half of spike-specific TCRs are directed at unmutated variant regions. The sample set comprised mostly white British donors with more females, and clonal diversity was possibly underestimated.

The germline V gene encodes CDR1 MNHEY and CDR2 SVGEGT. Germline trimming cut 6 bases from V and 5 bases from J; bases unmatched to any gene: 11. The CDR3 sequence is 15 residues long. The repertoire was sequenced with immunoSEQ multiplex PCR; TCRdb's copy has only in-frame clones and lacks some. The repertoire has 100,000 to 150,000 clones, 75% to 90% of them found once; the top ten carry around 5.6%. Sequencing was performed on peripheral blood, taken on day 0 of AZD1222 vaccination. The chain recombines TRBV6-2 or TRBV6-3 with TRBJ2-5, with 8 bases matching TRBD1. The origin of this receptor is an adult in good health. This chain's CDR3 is CASSHGQGVRETQYF. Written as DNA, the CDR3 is TGTGCCAGCAGCCACGGACAGGGAGTTCGGGAGACCCAGTACTTC.